These T cell receptor beta chains were read from a single sample in a study of Ad26.COV2.S vaccination and SARS-CoV-2 variants. The data were produced by immunoSEQ multiplex PCR, yet TCRdb's version contains in-frame clones alone and is incomplete. The sample gives about 680,000 clones, around 92% of which show up once; roughly 1.5% is in the top ten. Sequenced material: peripheral blood, taken in a trial of Ad26.COV2.S vaccine versus placebo. The receptors here all came from a person between 18 and 59 years old who received the Ad26.COV2.S COVID-19 vaccine or a placebo. The CDR3 runs from the conserved cysteine through the conserved F or W. The D gene is left open where the match is weak. Size is omitted from some rows. Given values are once, few, many or a class for expanded clones.

TRBD2	TRBV11-3	.	TRBJ2-1	TGTGCCAGCAGCCCACAAGCGGGAGGGACCTACAATGAGCAGTTCTTC	CASSPQAGGTYNEQFF
TRBD1	TRBV3-1/TRBV3-2	.	TRBJ2-5	TGTGCCAGCAGCCGTGCCGGGACAGGGGCTCAAGAGACCCAGTACTTC	CASSRAGTGAQETQYF
.	TRBV4-2	.	TRBJ1-5	TGTGCCAGCAGCCAAGATCCTTTGAATCAGCCCCAGCATTTT	CASSQDPLNQPQHF
.	TRBV7-2	once	TRBJ2-2	TGTGCCAGCAGCCAAAGGCCGTGGGGCACCGGGGAGCTGTTTTTT	CASSQRPWGTGELFF
.	TRBV18	.	TRBJ2-2	TGTGCCAGCTCACCGAATAGCCCGGGGAACACCGGGGAGCTGTTTTTT	CASSPNSPGNTGELFF
.	TRBV15	.	TRBJ2-3	TGTGCCACCAGCAGGGCAGATACGCAGTATTTT	CATSRADTQYF
.	TRBV19	.	TRBJ2-1	TGTGCCAGTAGCCCCGCGGGGGCGTACAATGAGCAGTTCTTC	CASSPAGAYNEQFF
.	TRBV15	.	TRBJ1-3	TGTGCCACCAGCAGAGGTTTCATAAGCTCTGGAAACACCATATATTTT	CATSRGFISSGNTIYF
.	TRBV27	.	TRBJ2-2	TGTGCCAGCCGATCCGTCGGACAAGCCACCGGGGAGCTGTTTTTT	CASRSVGQATGELFF
.	TRBV6-5	.	TRBJ2-3	TGTGCCAGCAGTTACTACGGACACCTTAGCACAGATACGCAGTATTTT	CASSYYGHLSTDTQYF
.	TRBV2	few	TRBJ1-4	TGTGCCAGCAGGAGGATAGGTGAAAAACTGTTTTTT	CASRRIGEKLFF
.	TRBV7-2	.	TRBJ2-2	TGTGCCAGCAGCCCTCGGACAGGGAGGGCCGGGGAGCTGTTTTTT	CASSPRTGRAGELFF
TRBD1	TRBV6-2/TRBV6-3	.	TRBJ2-1	TGTGCCAGCAGTAGAACAGGGGGCCGACCTTACAATGAGCAGTTCTTC	CASSRTGGRPYNEQFF
.	TRBV18	few	TRBJ1-1	TGTGCCAGCTCACCCACACGAGCCACTGAAGCTTTCTTT	CASSPTRATEAFF
.	TRBV7-8	.	TRBJ2-2	TGTGCCAGCAGCCCAGGGGGGGCGGGTACCGGGGAGCTGTTTTTT	CASSPGGAGTGELFF
.	TRBV5-8	.	TRBJ2-3	TGTGCCAGCAGCTCCGGCCCTCCCGATACGCAGTATTTT	CASSSGPPDTQYF
.	TRBV5-1	.	TRBJ1-2	TGCGCCAGCAGCGTCGACCGATATGGCTACACCTTC	CASSVDRYGYTF
TRBD1	TRBV19	.	TRBJ2-5	TGTGCCAGTACCCGGACAGGGTCGGCGGGGACCCAGTACTTC	CASTRTGSAGTQYF
.	TRBV12-3/TRBV12-4	.	TRBJ1-2	TGTGCCAGCAGTTCCAGCTATGGCTACACCTTC	CASSSSYGYTF
TRBD1	TRBV6-2/TRBV6-3	.	TRBJ1-5	TGTGCCAGCAGTCTAGGACAGGGCAATCAGCCCCAGCATTTT	CASSLGQGNQPQHF
TRBD2	TRBV9	.	TRBJ2-7	TGTGCCAGCAGCGCCGTAGCGGGCCCGACCTACGAGCAGTACTTC	CASSAVAGPTYEQYF
.	TRBV2	.	TRBJ1-5	TGTGCCAGCAGCCGGGACAGCAATCAGCCCCAGCATTTT	CASSRDSNQPQHF
.	TRBV30	.	TRBJ1-5	TGTGCCTGGGCAGGGAGGGGCAATCAGCCCCAGCATTTT	CAWAGRGNQPQHF
TRBD1	TRBV6-2/TRBV6-3	.	TRBJ1-2	TGTGCCAGCAGCCGGACAGGGGATGGCTACACCTTC	CASSRTGDGYTF
.	TRBV19	.	TRBJ2-2	TGTGCCAGTAGTTTACCGGGAGTAAACACCGGGGAGCTGTTTTTT	CASSLPGVNTGELFF
.	TRBV5-6	.	TRBJ2-5	TGTGCCAGCAGCTTGGCCTTTCGGCGGACGGAAGAGACCCAGTACTTC	CASSLAFRRTEETQYF
TRBD1	TRBV7-2	.	TRBJ2-6	TGTGCCAGCAGCAGACAGGGGGCTGGGGCCAACGTCCTGACTTTC	CASSRQGAGANVLTF
TRBD2	TRBV4-3	.	TRBJ2-5	TGCGCCAGCAGCCAAGTTCGAGCGGGGGGGCCGGGGACCCAGTACTTC	CASSQVRAGGPGTQYF
.	TRBV7-8	once	TRBJ1-2	TGTGCCAGCAGCCCGACTGAGAACTATGGCTACACCTTC	CASSPTENYGYTF
.	TRBV12-3/TRBV12-4	once	TRBJ2-5	TGTGCCAGCAGTTCTCGGGAGACCCAGTACTTC	CASSSRETQYF
TRBD1	TRBV30	.	TRBJ2-7	TGTGCCTGGACCAGGACAGGGGCCAACGAGCAGTACTTC	CAWTRTGANEQYF
.	TRBV19	.	TRBJ2-4	TGTGCCAGTAGCTCCGGAAGAGCCAAAAACATTCAGTACTTC	CASSSGRAKNIQYF
TRBD1	TRBV4-3	.	TRBJ1-1	TGCGCCAGCAGCCAAGGGGACAGGGAAACTGAAGCTTTCTTT	CASSQGDRETEAFF
TRBD1	TRBV3-1/TRBV3-2	.	TRBJ2-7	TGTGCCAGCAGCTGGGGCGGACAGGGGGCCTACGAGCAGTACTTC	CASSWGGQGAYEQYF